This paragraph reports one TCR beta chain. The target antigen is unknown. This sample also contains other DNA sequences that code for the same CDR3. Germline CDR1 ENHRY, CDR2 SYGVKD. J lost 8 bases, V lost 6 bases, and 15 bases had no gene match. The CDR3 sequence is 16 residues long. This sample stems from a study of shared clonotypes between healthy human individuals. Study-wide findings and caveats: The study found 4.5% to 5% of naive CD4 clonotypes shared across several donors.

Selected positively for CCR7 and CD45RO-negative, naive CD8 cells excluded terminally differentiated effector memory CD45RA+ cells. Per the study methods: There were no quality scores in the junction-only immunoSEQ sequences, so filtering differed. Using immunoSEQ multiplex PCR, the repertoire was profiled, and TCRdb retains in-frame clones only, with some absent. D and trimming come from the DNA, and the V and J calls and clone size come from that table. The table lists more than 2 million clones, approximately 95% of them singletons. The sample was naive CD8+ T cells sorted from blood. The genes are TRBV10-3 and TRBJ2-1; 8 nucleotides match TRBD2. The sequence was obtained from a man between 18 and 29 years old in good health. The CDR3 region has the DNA TGTGCCATCAGCGGCCAGGGAAGCGGGAGAGTCGATGAGCAGTTCTTC. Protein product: CAISGQGSGRVDEQFF.